The subject of this entry is one T cell receptor beta chain. Germline loops: CDR1 LNHDA, CDR2 SQIVND (reference sequence). The trim removed 5 bases at V and 0 bases at J, leaving 3 bases unmatched. The CDR3 consists of 16 residues. Data came from immunoSEQ multiplex PCR; TCRdb stores just in-frame clones and leaves some out. Of roughly 30,000 clones detected, roughly 87% appear once; the ten largest clones hold less than 5%. The data were taken from a study of control samples from healthy donors and cancer patients. Sequencing input: formalin-fixed, paraffin-embedded tissue. The chain uses TRBV19 and TRBJ2-1; 11 nucleotides align to TRBD2. This sequence was found in a female donor with melanoma. The CDR3 sequence: CASSLGLAGSYNEQFF. CDR3 bases: TGTGCCAGTAGTCTCGGACTAGCGGGCTCCTACAATGAGCAGTTCTTC.